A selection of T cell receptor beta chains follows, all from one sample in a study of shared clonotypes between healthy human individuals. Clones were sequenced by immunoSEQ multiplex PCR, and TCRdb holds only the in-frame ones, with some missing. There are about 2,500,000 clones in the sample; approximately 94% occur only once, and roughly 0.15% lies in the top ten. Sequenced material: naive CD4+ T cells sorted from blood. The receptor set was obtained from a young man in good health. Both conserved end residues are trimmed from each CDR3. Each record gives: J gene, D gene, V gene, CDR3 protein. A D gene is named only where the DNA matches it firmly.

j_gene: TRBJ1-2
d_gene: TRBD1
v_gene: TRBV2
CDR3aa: ASNRGEDGYT

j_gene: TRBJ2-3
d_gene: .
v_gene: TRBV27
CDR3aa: ASSFSSVNTQY

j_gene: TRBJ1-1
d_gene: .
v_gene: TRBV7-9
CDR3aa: ASSVQGSGTEAF

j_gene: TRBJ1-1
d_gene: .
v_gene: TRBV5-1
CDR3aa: ASSLAGMGTEAF

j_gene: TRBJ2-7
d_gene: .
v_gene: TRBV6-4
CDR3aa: ATEKEQGSFSEQY

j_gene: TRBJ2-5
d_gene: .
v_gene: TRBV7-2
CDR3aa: ASSQTQTQY

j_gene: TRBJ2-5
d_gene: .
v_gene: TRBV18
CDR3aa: ASSPGRVWETQY

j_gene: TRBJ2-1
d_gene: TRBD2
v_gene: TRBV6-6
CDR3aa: ASTDSGTYNEQF

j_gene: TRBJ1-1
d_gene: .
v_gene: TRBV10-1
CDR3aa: ASSKDRNTEAF

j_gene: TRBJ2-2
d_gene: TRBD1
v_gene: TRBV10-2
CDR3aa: ASGQGWNTGELF

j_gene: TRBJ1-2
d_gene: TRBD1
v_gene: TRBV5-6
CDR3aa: ASNRQGYGYT

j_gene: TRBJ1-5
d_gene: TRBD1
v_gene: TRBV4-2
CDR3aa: ASSHSMAGQDNQPQH

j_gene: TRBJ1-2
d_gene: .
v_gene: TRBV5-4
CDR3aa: ASSLGLGYT

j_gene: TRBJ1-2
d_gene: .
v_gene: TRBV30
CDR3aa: AWSKGSGDYGYT

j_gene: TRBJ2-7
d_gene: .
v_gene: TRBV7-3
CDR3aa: ASSASPAYEQY

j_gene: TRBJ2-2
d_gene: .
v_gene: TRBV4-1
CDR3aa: ASSQGSAGPLELF

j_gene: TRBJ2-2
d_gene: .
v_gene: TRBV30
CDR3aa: AWSVRQGNTGELF

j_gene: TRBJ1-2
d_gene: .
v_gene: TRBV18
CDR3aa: ASSPMTANYGYT

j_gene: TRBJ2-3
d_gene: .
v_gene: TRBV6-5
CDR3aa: ASSTSALGTDTQY

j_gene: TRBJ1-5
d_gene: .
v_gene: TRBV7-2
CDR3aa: ASSLGSTGNQPQH

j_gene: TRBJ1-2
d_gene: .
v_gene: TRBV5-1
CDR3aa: ASSPTTGIYYGYT

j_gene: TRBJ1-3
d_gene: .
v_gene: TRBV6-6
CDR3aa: AIADRPILSGNTIY

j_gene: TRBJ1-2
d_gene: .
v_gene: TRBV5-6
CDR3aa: ASSLVVVSNYGYT

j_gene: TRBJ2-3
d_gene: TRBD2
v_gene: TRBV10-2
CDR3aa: ASRGPRAGRSTDTQY

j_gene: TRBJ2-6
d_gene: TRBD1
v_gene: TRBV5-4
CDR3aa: ASSVQGAVGANVLT

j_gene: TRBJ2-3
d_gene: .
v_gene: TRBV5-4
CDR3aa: ASSLIASTDTQY

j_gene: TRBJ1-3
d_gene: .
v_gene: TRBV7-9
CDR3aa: ASSSWGEGGNTIY